These T cell receptor beta chains were read from a single sample in a study of early T cells in non-severe SARS-CoV-2 infection. MiXCR was run by TCRdb on the 5' RACE reads, yielding one entry per CDR3 protein. In the table there are some 64,000 distinct CDR3 sequences, over 20% of which are singletons. The material sequenced was whole blood, taken at baseline. These receptors all come from an adult who was a healthcare worker with PCR-confirmed SARS-CoV-2 infection or an uninfected control (not recorded which). Both conserved end residues are part of each CDR3. Fields, in order: V gene, CDR3 length, clone size, D gene, J gene, CDR3 DNA, CDR3 protein. D genes are given only for firm matches. Clone size is not always given. Where it is, it says once, few, many or a class for expanded clones.

v_call: TRBV10-3
cdr3_length: 14
clone_size: -
d_call: -
j_call: TRBJ2-2
cdr3_nt: TGTGCCATCAGTGTTCGAGAGAACACCGGGGAGCTGTTTTTT
cdr3_aa: CAISVRENTGELFF

v_call: TRBV19
cdr3_length: 13
clone_size: -
d_call: -
j_call: TRBJ2-3
cdr3_nt: TGTGCCAGTAGGGACAGAAACACAGATACGCAGTATTTT
cdr3_aa: CASRDRNTDTQYF

v_call: TRBV6-6
cdr3_length: 14
clone_size: many
d_call: TRBD1
j_call: TRBJ1-4
cdr3_nt: TGTGCCAGCAGGGCCGGGACAGGCAGTGAAAAACTGTTTTTT
cdr3_aa: CASRAGTGSEKLFF

v_call: TRBV7-9
cdr3_length: 15
clone_size: -
d_call: -
j_call: TRBJ2-3
cdr3_nt: TGTGCCAGCAGCAAATTAAGAGGGGGAACAGATACGCAGTATTTT
cdr3_aa: CASSKLRGGTDTQYF

v_call: TRBV21-1
cdr3_length: 15
clone_size: -
d_call: -
j_call: TRBJ2-5
cdr3_nt: TGTGCCAGCAGCAAAGGAGCTACTTCCCCCGAGACCCAGTACTTC
cdr3_aa: CASSKGATSPETQYF

v_call: TRBV3-1
cdr3_length: 13
clone_size: few
d_call: -
j_call: TRBJ1-4
cdr3_nt: TGTGCCAGCAGCCTGCTGGAGGGTGAAAAACTGTTTTTT
cdr3_aa: CASSLLEGEKLFF

v_call: TRBV9
cdr3_length: 14
clone_size: -
d_call: -
j_call: TRBJ1-4
cdr3_nt: TGTGCCAGCACCCCCGGTGGAAACAATGAAAAACTGTTTTTT
cdr3_aa: CASTPGGNNEKLFF

v_call: TRBV18
cdr3_length: 14
clone_size: once
d_call: -
j_call: TRBJ1-1
cdr3_nt: TGTGCCAGCTCAGTCAAGGGAGGGAACACTGAAGCTTTCTTT
cdr3_aa: CASSVKGGNTEAFF

v_call: TRBV5-1
cdr3_length: 16
clone_size: few
d_call: TRBD1
j_call: TRBJ1-6
cdr3_nt: TGCGCCAGCAGCTCGGACGGGACAGGGGGCGGATCACCCCTCCACTTT
cdr3_aa: CASSSDGTGGGSPLHF

v_call: TRBV7-9
cdr3_length: 14
clone_size: few
d_call: -
j_call: TRBJ1-1
cdr3_nt: TGTGCCAGCAGCTTAGCGGGGCCCAACACTGAAGCTTTCTTT
cdr3_aa: CASSLAGPNTEAFF

v_call: TRBV30
cdr3_length: 12
clone_size: few
d_call: -
j_call: TRBJ2-2
cdr3_nt: TGTGCCTGGAGGGTGAAGCCCGGGGAGCTGTTTTTT
cdr3_aa: CAWRVKPGELFF

v_call: TRBV20-1
cdr3_length: 13
clone_size: many
d_call: -
j_call: TRBJ2-5
cdr3_nt: TGCAGTGCTACCCTCTCCGGGGGAGAGACCCAGTACTTC
cdr3_aa: CSATLSGGETQYF

v_call: TRBV18
cdr3_length: 16
clone_size: few
d_call: TRBD1
j_call: TRBJ1-1
cdr3_nt: TGTGCCAGCTCACGGGGAACAGGGGCCCTGAACACTGAAGCTTTCTTT
cdr3_aa: CASSRGTGALNTEAFF

v_call: TRBV7-8
cdr3_length: 16
clone_size: few
d_call: -
j_call: TRBJ2-5
cdr3_nt: TGTGCCAGCAGCTTAGCGCCCCTCAGAACCCGAGAGACCCAGTACTTC
cdr3_aa: CASSLAPLRTRETQYF

v_call: TRBV20-1
cdr3_length: 15
clone_size: many
d_call: TRBD2
j_call: TRBJ2-3
cdr3_nt: TGCAGTGCTACCCTCCGGCGGGGGGTCACAGATACGCAGTATTTT
cdr3_aa: CSATLRRGVTDTQYF

v_call: TRBV7-3
cdr3_length: 13
clone_size: -
d_call: -
j_call: TRBJ2-1
cdr3_nt: TGTGCCAGCAGCTCACTAGGGGCCGATGAGCAGTTCTTC
cdr3_aa: CASSSLGADEQFF

v_call: TRBV7-8
cdr3_length: 15
clone_size: few
d_call: TRBD2
j_call: TRBJ2-1
cdr3_nt: TGTGCCAGCAGCATCCTGGGACTAGCGGACAATGAGCAGTTCTTC
cdr3_aa: CASSILGLADNEQFF

v_call: TRBV5-1
cdr3_length: 13
clone_size: few
d_call: -
j_call: TRBJ2-1
cdr3_nt: TGCGCCAGCAGCTTAACAGAGATCGATGAGCAGTTCTTC
cdr3_aa: CASSLTEIDEQFF

v_call: TRBV3-1
cdr3_length: 14
clone_size: -
d_call: TRBD2
j_call: TRBJ2-3
cdr3_nt: TGTGCCAGCAGCCAAGGAGCGGGGGCAGATACGCAGTATTTT
cdr3_aa: CASSQGAGADTQYF

v_call: TRBV30
cdr3_length: 16
clone_size: many
d_call: TRBD2
j_call: TRBJ2-7
cdr3_nt: TGTGCCTGGAGTGCACCAAGCGGGGGGAACTCCTACGAGCAGTACTTC
cdr3_aa: CAWSAPSGGNSYEQYF

v_call: TRBV3-1
cdr3_length: 14
clone_size: few
d_call: -
j_call: TRBJ1-2
cdr3_nt: TGTGCCAGCAGCCAAGAGGGCAGGCGTCTTGGCTACACCTTC
cdr3_aa: CASSQEGRRLGYTF

v_call: TRBV6-1
cdr3_length: 11
clone_size: -
d_call: -
j_call: TRBJ2-1
cdr3_nt: TGTGCCAGCAGTGAAGTTAATGAGCAGTTCTTC
cdr3_aa: CASSEVNEQFF

v_call: TRBV7-8
cdr3_length: 14
clone_size: few
d_call: -
j_call: TRBJ2-7
cdr3_nt: TGTGCCAGCAGCTTAGCTGTAGGGATCTACGAGCAGTACTTC
cdr3_aa: CASSLAVGIYEQYF

v_call: TRBV6-1
cdr3_length: 13
clone_size: few
d_call: -
j_call: TRBJ2-3
cdr3_nt: TGTGCCAGCAGTACCCCACCGAAAGATACGCAGTATTTT
cdr3_aa: CASSTPPKDTQYF

v_call: TRBV7-6
cdr3_length: 16
clone_size: -
d_call: TRBD2
j_call: TRBJ2-1
cdr3_nt: TGTGCCAGCAGCTTAGGTACTAGCGGGGGCCTCAATGAGCAGTTCTTC
cdr3_aa: CASSLGTSGGLNEQFF

v_call: TRBV6-6
cdr3_length: 11
clone_size: few
d_call: TRBD1
j_call: TRBJ1-1
cdr3_nt: TGTGCCAGCAGTTTCGACAGGGCGGCTTTCTTT
cdr3_aa: CASSFDRAAFF

v_call: TRBV5-4
cdr3_length: 14
clone_size: -
d_call: -
j_call: TRBJ2-3
cdr3_nt: TGTGCCAGCAGCGCGGGACTTCTCACAGATACGCAGTATTTT
cdr3_aa: CASSAGLLTDTQYF

v_call: TRBV6-1
cdr3_length: 17
clone_size: few
d_call: TRBD2
j_call: TRBJ2-5
cdr3_nt: TGTGCCAGCAGTGAACTAGCGGGGGCTTACCGCCAAGAGACCCAGTACTTC
cdr3_aa: CASSELAGAYRQETQYF

v_call: TRBV11-2
cdr3_length: 14
clone_size: few
d_call: TRBD2
j_call: TRBJ2-1
cdr3_nt: TGTGCCAGCAGCTTAGAACTAGCGGGGCCTGAGCAGTTCTTC
cdr3_aa: CASSLELAGPEQFF

v_call: TRBV11-2
cdr3_length: 15
clone_size: few
d_call: -
j_call: TRBJ2-3
cdr3_nt: TGTGCCAGCAGCTTAGTGGGCGGGAGCACAGATACGCAGTATTTT
cdr3_aa: CASSLVGGSTDTQYF

v_call: TRBV7-3
cdr3_length: 15
clone_size: few
d_call: -
j_call: TRBJ2-1
cdr3_nt: TGTGCCAGCAGCTTAACGAGGAGCTCCTACAATGAGCAGTTCTTC
cdr3_aa: CASSLTRSSYNEQFF

v_call: TRBV5-1
cdr3_length: 16
clone_size: -
d_call: -
j_call: TRBJ2-1
cdr3_nt: TGCGCCAACAGCTCTGACCCGGGCACCTCGAACAATGAGCAGTTCTTC
cdr3_aa: CANSSDPGTSNNEQFF

v_call: TRBV20-1
cdr3_length: 14
clone_size: -
d_call: -
j_call: TRBJ1-4
cdr3_nt: TGCAGTGCTCGAATCCGGGAGGGTAATGAAAAACTGTTTTTT
cdr3_aa: CSARIREGNEKLFF

v_call: TRBV2
cdr3_length: 12
clone_size: few
d_call: -
j_call: TRBJ2-7
cdr3_nt: TGTGCCAGCAGTGAAGAGAATTACGAGCAGTACTTC
cdr3_aa: CASSEENYEQYF

v_call: TRBV9
cdr3_length: 14
clone_size: -
d_call: -
j_call: TRBJ1-6
cdr3_nt: TGTGCCAGCAGCGTAGTTGGTGGTGAATCACCCCTCCATTTT
cdr3_aa: CASSVVGGESPLHF

v_call: TRBV7-6
cdr3_length: 13
clone_size: few
d_call: TRBD1
j_call: TRBJ1-1
cdr3_nt: TGTGCCAGCAGTATGACAGGGGACACTGAAGCTTTCTTT
cdr3_aa: CASSMTGDTEAFF

v_call: TRBV5-5
cdr3_length: 14
clone_size: -
d_call: -
j_call: TRBJ2-7
cdr3_nt: TGTGCCAGCAGCGCCGGAGCAGGGCAGGTCGAGCAGTACTTC
cdr3_aa: CASSAGAGQVEQYF

v_call: TRBV7-2
cdr3_length: 14
clone_size: many
d_call: TRBD2
j_call: TRBJ2-3
cdr3_nt: TGTGCCAGCAGCGTAGCGGGGGGGCCTGATACGCAGTATTTT
cdr3_aa: CASSVAGGPDTQYF

v_call: TRBV6-1
cdr3_length: 13
clone_size: -
d_call: -
j_call: TRBJ2-1
cdr3_nt: TGTGCCAGCTCGGGGGACTCCTACAATGAGCAGTTCTTC
cdr3_aa: CASSGDSYNEQFF

v_call: TRBV2
cdr3_length: 13
clone_size: -
d_call: -
j_call: TRBJ1-1
cdr3_nt: TGTGCCAGCACCACAGGAGGAAACACTGAAGCTTTCTTT
cdr3_aa: CASTTGGNTEAFF

v_call: TRBV5-1
cdr3_length: 15
clone_size: many
d_call: -
j_call: TRBJ2-6
cdr3_nt: TGCGCCAGCAGCTTGGAAGTTGCCGGGGCCAACGTCCTGACTTTC
cdr3_aa: CASSLEVAGANVLTF

v_call: TRBV28
cdr3_length: 15
clone_size: few
d_call: -
j_call: TRBJ1-4
cdr3_nt: TGTGCCAGCAGTCCACACGGGCCCACTAATGAAAAACTGTTTTTT
cdr3_aa: CASSPHGPTNEKLFF

v_call: TRBV10-1
cdr3_length: 14
clone_size: few
d_call: TRBD1
j_call: TRBJ1-1
cdr3_nt: TGCGCCAGCGCCCCAACAGGGGACAGGACTGAAGCTTTCTTT
cdr3_aa: CASAPTGDRTEAFF

v_call: TRBV24-1
cdr3_length: 13
clone_size: -
d_call: -
j_call: TRBJ2-2
cdr3_nt: TGTGCCACCAGGGGCACGAACACCGGGGAGCTGTTTTTT
cdr3_aa: CATRGTNTGELFF

v_call: TRBV10-3
cdr3_length: 13
clone_size: many
d_call: -
j_call: TRBJ1-5
cdr3_nt: TGTGCCATCAGTGCGGGAGGCAATCAGCCCCAGCATTTT
cdr3_aa: CAISAGGNQPQHF

v_call: TRBV12-3/TRBV12-4
cdr3_length: 12
clone_size: -
d_call: -
j_call: TRBJ1-2
cdr3_nt: TGTGCCAGCAGTTTACCAGGGTATGGCTACACCTTC
cdr3_aa: CASSLPGYGYTF